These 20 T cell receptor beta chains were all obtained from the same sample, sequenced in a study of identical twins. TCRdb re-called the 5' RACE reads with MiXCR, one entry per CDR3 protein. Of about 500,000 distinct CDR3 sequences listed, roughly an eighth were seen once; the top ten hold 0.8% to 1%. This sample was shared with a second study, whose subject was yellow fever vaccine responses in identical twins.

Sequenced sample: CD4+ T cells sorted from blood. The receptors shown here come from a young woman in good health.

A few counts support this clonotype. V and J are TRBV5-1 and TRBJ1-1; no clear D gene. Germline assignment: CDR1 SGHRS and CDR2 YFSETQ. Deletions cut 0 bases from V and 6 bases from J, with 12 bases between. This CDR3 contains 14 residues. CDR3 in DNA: TGCGCCAGCAGCTTGGCACCGGGCGGACCTGAAGCTTTCTTT. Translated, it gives CASSLAPGGPEAFF.

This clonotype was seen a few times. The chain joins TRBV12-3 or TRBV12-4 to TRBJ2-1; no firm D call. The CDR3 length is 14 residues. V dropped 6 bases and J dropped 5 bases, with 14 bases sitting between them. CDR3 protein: CASRLSQLNNEQFF. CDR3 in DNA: TGTGCCAGCAGACTCAGCCAGTTGAACAATGAGCAGTTCTTC.

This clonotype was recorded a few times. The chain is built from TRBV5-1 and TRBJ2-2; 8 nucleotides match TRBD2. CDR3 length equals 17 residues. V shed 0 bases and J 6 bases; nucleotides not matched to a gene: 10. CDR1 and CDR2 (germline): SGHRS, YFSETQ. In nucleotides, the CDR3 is TGCGCCAGCAGCTTGGCGCGGGGGGTCGACCCGCCCGGGGAGCTGTTTTTT. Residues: CASSLARGVDPPGELFF.

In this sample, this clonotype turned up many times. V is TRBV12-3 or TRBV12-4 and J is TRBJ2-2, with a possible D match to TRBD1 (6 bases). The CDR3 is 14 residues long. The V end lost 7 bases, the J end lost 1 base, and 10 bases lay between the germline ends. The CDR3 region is CASTIGGNTGELFF. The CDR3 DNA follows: TGTGCCAGCACTATAGGGGGGAACACCGGGGAGCTGTTTTTT.

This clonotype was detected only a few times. The DNA of the CDR3 is TGCAGCGTTGAAGATACGACTAAGTCTTACGAGCAGTACTTC. Protein: CSVEDTTKSYEQYF. V usage is TRBV29-1 and J usage is TRBJ2-7; D possibly corresponds to TRBD2 (5 bases). Looked up from germline, CDR1 is SQVTM and CDR2 is ANQGSEA. The CDR3 contains 14 residues. V lost 0 bases and J 4 bases, leaving 13 bases between the germline ends.

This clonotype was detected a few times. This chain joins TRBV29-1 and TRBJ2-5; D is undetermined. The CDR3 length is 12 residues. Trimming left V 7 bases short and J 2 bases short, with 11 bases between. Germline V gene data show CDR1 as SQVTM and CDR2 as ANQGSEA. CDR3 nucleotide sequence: TGCAGCGCCGCCGCAAGGCAAGAGACCCAGTACTTC. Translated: CSAAARQETQYF.

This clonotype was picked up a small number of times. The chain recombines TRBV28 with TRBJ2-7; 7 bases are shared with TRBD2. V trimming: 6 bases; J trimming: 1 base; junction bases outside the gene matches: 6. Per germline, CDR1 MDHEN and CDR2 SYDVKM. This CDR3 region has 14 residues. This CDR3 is CASRASGRSYEQYF. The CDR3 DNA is TGTGCCAGCAGGGCTAGCGGACGGTCCTACGAGCAGTACTTC. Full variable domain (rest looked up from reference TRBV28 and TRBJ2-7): DVKVTQSSRYLVKRTGEKVFLECVQDMDHENMFWYRQDPGLGLRLIYFSYDVKMKEKGDIPEGYSVSREKKERFSLILESASTNQTSMYLCASRASGRSYEQYFGPGTRLTVT.

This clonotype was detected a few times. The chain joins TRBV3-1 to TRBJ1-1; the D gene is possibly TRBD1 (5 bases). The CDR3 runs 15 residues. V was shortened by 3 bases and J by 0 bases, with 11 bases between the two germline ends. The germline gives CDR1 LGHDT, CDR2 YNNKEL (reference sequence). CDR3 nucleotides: TGTGCCAGCAGCCACAAGGGACGGATGAACACTGAAGCTTTCTTT. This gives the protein CASSHKGRMNTEAFF.

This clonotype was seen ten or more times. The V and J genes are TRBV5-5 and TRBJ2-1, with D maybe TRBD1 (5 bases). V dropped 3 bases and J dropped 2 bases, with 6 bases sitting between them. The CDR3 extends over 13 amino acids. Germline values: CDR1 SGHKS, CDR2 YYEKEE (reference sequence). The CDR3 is CASSSGPYNEQFF. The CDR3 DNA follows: TGTGCCAGCAGCTCAGGGCCCTACAATGAGCAGTTCTTC.

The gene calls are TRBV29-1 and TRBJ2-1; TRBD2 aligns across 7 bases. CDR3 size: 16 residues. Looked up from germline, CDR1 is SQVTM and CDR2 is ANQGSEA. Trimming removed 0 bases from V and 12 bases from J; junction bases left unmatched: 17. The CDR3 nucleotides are TGCAGCGTTGAAGATCAGGGCGGCCGTTTTCGGGGGGTGCAGTTCTTC. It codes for CSVEDQGGRFRGVQFF.

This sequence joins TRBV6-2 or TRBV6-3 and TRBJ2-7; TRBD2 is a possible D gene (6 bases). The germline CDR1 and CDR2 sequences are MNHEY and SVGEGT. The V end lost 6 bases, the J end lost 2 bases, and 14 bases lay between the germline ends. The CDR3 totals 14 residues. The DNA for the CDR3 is TGTGCCAGCAGGGATACCGGGACTCCCTACGAGCAGTACTTC. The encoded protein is CASRDTGTPYEQYF.

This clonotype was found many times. CDR3 loop: CASRGTRVGEQYF. The CDR3 DNA is TGTGCCAGCAGGGGGACAAGAGTGGGCGAGCAGTACTTC. J is TRBJ2-7 and V is TRBV7-2; D may be TRBD1 (6 bases). In germline, CDR1 is SGHTA, CDR2 FQGNSA. The CDR3 is 13 amino acids. Between the trimmed V and J ends, which lost 6 bases and 6 bases, there was a span of 15 bases.

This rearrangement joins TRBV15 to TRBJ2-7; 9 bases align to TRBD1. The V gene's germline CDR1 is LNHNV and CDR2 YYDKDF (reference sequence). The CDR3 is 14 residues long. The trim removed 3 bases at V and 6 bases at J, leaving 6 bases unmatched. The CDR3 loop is CATSSRDRVIEQYF. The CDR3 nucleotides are TGTGCCACCAGCAGCCGGGACAGGGTGATCGAGCAGTACTTC.

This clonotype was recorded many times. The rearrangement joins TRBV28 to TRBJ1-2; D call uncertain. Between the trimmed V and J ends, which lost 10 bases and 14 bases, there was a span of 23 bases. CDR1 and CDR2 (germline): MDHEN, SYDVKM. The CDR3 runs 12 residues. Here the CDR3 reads CATARFPMAGTF. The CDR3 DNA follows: TGTGCCACAGCCAGGTTTCCTATGGCTGGAACCTTC.

CDR3 residues: CSASRDRGQGTEAFF. CDR3 in DNA: TGCAGTGCTAGTAGGGACAGGGGTCAAGGGACTGAAGCTTTCTTT. This sequence joins TRBV20-1 and TRBJ1-1, with 10 bases identical to TRBD1. Germline V CDR1 and CDR2: DFQATT, SNEGSKA (reference sequence). The CDR3 sequence is 15 residues long. V trimming: 3 bases; J trimming: 5 bases; junction bases outside the gene matches: 9.

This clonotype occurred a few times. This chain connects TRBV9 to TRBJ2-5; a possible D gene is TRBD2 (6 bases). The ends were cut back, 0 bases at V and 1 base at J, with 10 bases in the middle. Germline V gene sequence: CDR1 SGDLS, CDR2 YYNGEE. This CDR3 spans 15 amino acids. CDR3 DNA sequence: TGTGCCAGCAGCGTAGATTCGCGGGGCCAAGAGACCCAGTACTTC. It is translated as CASSVDSRGQETQYF.

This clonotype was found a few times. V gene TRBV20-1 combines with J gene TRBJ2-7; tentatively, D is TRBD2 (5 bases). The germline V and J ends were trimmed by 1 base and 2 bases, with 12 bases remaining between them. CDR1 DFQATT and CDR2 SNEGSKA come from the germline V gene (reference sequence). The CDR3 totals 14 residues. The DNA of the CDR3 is TGCAGTGCTAGAGCTGCGGACTTACCCTACGAGCAGTACTTC. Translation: CSARAADLPYEQYF.

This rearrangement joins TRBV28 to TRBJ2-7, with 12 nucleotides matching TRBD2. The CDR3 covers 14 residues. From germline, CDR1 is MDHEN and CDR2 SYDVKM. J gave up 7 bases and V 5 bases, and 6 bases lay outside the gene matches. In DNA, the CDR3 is TGTGCCAGCAGTACGGGACTAGCGGGTAGGGAGCAGTACTTC. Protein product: CASSTGLAGREQYF.

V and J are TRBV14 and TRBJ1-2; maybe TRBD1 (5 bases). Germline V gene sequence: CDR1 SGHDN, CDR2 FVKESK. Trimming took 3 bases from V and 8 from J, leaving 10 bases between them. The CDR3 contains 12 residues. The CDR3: CASSQGRIGYTF. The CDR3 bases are TGTGCCAGCAGCCAGGGACGTATAGGCTACACCTTC.

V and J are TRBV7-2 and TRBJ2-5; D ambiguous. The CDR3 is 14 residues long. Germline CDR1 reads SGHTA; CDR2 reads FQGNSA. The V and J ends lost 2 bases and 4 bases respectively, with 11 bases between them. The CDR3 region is CASSLLGSGETQYF. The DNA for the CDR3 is TGTGCCAGCAGCTTATTGGGCTCGGGAGAGACCCAGTACTTC.